The entry that follows covers one T cell receptor beta chain sequence. The sample comes from a study of CD8 T cells in Susac syndrome. V was pared by 5 bases and J by 2 bases, with 9 bases of the junction left unmatched. CDR1 and CDR2 (germline): LNHDA, SQIVND (reference sequence). CDR3 length equals 16 residues. Random hexamers were used to reverse transcribe roughly 0.45 to 1 ug of RNA. Each CDR3 protein gets one entry after TCRdb re-called the immunoSEQ multiplex PCR reads with MiXCR. The sample holds some 160,000 distinct CDR3 sequences, 94% seen once. The chain combines TRBV19 with TRBJ2-3, with TRBD1 identical over 8 bases. The sequence derives from a human donor with Susac syndrome. The sample comprised CD4+ T cells from PBMCs. CDR3 in amino acids: CASSQRDRMATDTQYF. The CDR3 DNA reads as TGTGCCAGTAGTCAAAGGGACAGGATGGCCACAGATACGCAGTATTTT.